What follows are 23 T cell receptor beta chains derived from one specimen sequenced in a study of T cells in women clearing cervical HPV infection. TCRdb's copy holds only in-frame clones and misses some; the assay was immunoSEQ multiplex PCR. In all, the sample yields 30,000 to 45,000 clones. Source material: blood buffy coat. The receptor set was obtained from a woman between 18 and 69 years old with a cervical HPV16 infection that either progressed to CIN3+ or cleared (not recorded which).

As to this clone: The CDR3 is cut off 3 residues early in the read; its end comes from the germline J gene. The chain has TRBV7-2 and TRBJ2-7; 8 bases align to TRBD1. This CDR3 spans 14 amino acids. CDR1 is SGHTA, CDR2 FQGNSA, per germline. V lost 5 bases, J lost 6 bases, and 9 bases stayed unmatched. The CDR3 region is CASSLDRAGGEQYF. CDR3 DNA, as far as it was read: TGTGCCAGCAGCCTGGACAGGGCTGGTGGCGAG.

Notes on this clone: The observed sequence ends 3 residues before the CDR3 terminus, with the missing tail filled in from the germline J gene. The chain links TRBV9 to TRBJ2-3, with a possible D match to TRBD1 (5 bases). The CDR3 spans 14 residues. Germline CDR1 is SGDLS and CDR2 is YYNGEE. Trimming pared 1 base from V and 0 bases from J, leaving 6 bases between. CDR3 region: CASSVPGSTDTQYF. The sequenced CDR3 bases are TGTGCCAGCAGCGTACCAGGGAGCACAGATACG.

The DNA read from the CDR3 is TGTGCCAGCTCACCACCGGGACTAGCGGGAGTATGGGAGACC. Encoded protein: CASSPPGLAGVWET. The whole CDR3 protein is CASSPPGLAGVWETQYF. The gene calls are TRBV18 and TRBJ2-5, with 14 positions matching TRBD2. Coverage ceases 3 residues before the CDR3 finishes, and the germline J gene fills in the end. Germline V gene lookup returns CDR1 KGHSH and CDR2 LQKENI. The CDR3 is made up of 17 amino acids. Losses at the gene ends were 0 bases for V and 5 bases for J; bases not matched to a gene: 5.

CDR3 bases read: TGCAGTGCTCCAACTAGCGGGGGGGACAATGAG. It translates to CSAPTSGGDNE. Given in full, the CDR3 is CSAPTSGGDNEQFF. The chain has TRBV20-1 and TRBJ2-1; 13 bases are a match to TRBD2. Read sequence stops 3 residues before the CDR3 end, and the germline J gene provides the missing end. The ends lost 5 bases at V and 5 bases at J; junction bases unmatched: 3. This CDR3 region has 14 residues. The germline CDR1 and CDR2 sequences are DFQATT and SNEGSKA (reference sequence).

For this clone: The observed sequence ends 3 residues before the CDR3 terminus, with the missing tail filled in from the germline J gene. The rearrangement joins TRBV28 to TRBJ1-2; 7 bases are shared with TRBD1. The CDR3 totals 14 residues. Germline CDR1 reads MDHEN; CDR2 reads SYDVKM. J gave up 4 bases and V 6 bases, and 8 bases lay outside the gene matches. This chain's CDR3 is CASSEDQGGYGYTF. The CDR3 bases that were read are TGTGCCAGCAGCGAGGATCAGGGGGGCTATGGC.

As for this clone: The CDR3 end falls 3 residues outside the read, so it is completed with the germline J gene. J is TRBJ2-2 and V is TRBV19, with 8 bases fitting TRBD2. CDR3 length: 14 amino acids. Germline trimming cut 6 bases from V and 3 bases from J; bases unmatched to any gene: 3. CDR1 and CDR2 (germline): LNHDA, SQIVND (reference sequence). The CDR3 region is CASSTGGDTGELFF. The CDR3 bases that were read are TGTGCCAGTAGCACCGGGGGGGACACCGGGGAG.

On this clone itself: From the germline J gene comes the end of the CDR3, since the read stops 3 residues before it. The rearrangement joins TRBV19 to TRBJ2-2; 7 bases are shared with TRBD2. Trimming at V came to 4 bases and at J to 5 bases, leaving 10 bases not matched to a gene. The CDR3 sequence is 16 residues long. Germline V CDR1 and CDR2: LNHDA, SQIVND (reference sequence). The CDR3 sequence is CASSTPTGGGTGELFF. CDR3 DNA, as far as it was read: TGTGCCAGTAGTACGCCCACAGGCGGGGGTACCGGGGAG.

Of note for this clone: The read ends 3 residues shy of where the CDR3 ends; the end is completed using the germline J gene. The chain employs TRBV10-3 and TRBJ2-3; 7 bases align to TRBD2. V gave up 7 bases and J gave up 4 bases; unmatched junction bases: 5. Germline CDR1 is ENHRY and CDR2 is SYGVKD. The CDR3 extends over 13 amino acids. This CDR3 reads CAIMAGAADTQYF. CDR3 DNA, as far as it was read: TGTGCCATCATGGCGGGAGCAGCAGATACG.

Comments on this clone: The sequenced fragment ends 3 residues before the CDR3 boundary, so the rest is inferred from the germline J gene. The chain has TRBV20-1 and TRBJ2-4; 14 bases line up with TRBD2. CDR1 is DFQATT, CDR2 SNEGSKA, per germline (reference sequence). The CDR3 loop spans 16 amino acids. V lost 5 bases, J lost 3 bases, and 6 bases stayed unmatched. CDR3 in amino acids: CSARLAGGPGKNIQYF. The sequenced part of the CDR3 DNA is TGCAGTGCTCGACTAGCGGGAGGGCCGGGCAAAAACATT.

On this clone: The CDR3 goes on 3 residues after the read ends, and that part is filled in from the germline J gene. V gene TRBV12-3 or TRBV12-4 combines with J gene TRBJ2-5; 10 bases agree with TRBD2. With V trimmed by 6 bases and J by 2 bases, 6 bases remained unmatched. This CDR3 comprises 15 residues. The part of the CDR3 DNA that was read is TGTGCCAGCAGCCTACTAGCGGGACCTCAAGAGACC. It is translated as CASSLLAGPQET. The CDR3 as a whole reads CASSLLAGPQETQYF.

By frequency, this clone registers medium-sized. The CDR3 is cut off 3 residues early in the read; its end comes from the germline J gene. The chain has TRBV7-9 and TRBJ1-2; D not resolved. The CDR3 runs to 13 residues. Deletions cut 7 bases from V and 6 bases from J, with 15 bases between. From germline, CDR1 is SEHNR and CDR2 FQNEAQ (reference sequence). This CDR3 reads CASTTAGLDGYTF. The DNA read from the CDR3 is TGTGCCAGCACAACCGCTGGACTGGATGGC.

As for this clone: The read ends 3 residues early relative to the CDR3; the germline J gene fills the gap. This chain uses TRBV7-2 with TRBJ2-7; D is perhaps TRBD1 (6 bases). Trimming stripped 8 bases from V and 1 base from J, with 15 bases between. The CDR3 is 14 residues long. CDR1 is SGHTA, CDR2 FQGNSA, per germline. CDR3 DNA (partial): TGTGCCAGCGCTCCCGGGACACAATCCTACGAG. It specifies CASAPGTQSYE. In full, the CDR3 is CASAPGTQSYEQYF.

As for this clone: With the read ending 3 residues before the CDR3 end, the germline J gene is used to fill in that end. V and J are TRBV5-1 and TRBJ2-1; 10 nucleotides line up with TRBD2. The V and J ends lost 4 bases and 1 base, in that order; junction bases with no gene match: 8. Germline CDR1 and CDR2: SGHRS and YFSETQ. There are 17 residues in the CDR3. The covered CDR3 bases are TGCGCCAGCAGCCAGAGGCCTAGCGGGAGTTCCTACAATGAG. Protein: CASSQRPSGSSYNE. The entire CDR3 reads CASSQRPSGSSYNEQFF.

The CDR3 sequence is CASRVTPGGYTDTQYF. CDR3 DNA, as far as it was read: TGTGCCAGCAGGGTTACCCCAGGGGGGTACACAGATACG. The chain couples TRBV2 to TRBJ2-3; D perhaps matches TRBD1 (7 bases). The read ends 3 residues before the CDR3 terminus; that terminus is restored from the germline J gene. The V end was cut by 6 bases, the J end by 2 bases, with 18 bases between. Germline V lookup: CDR1 SNHLY, CDR2 FYNNEI. The CDR3 spans 16 residues.

As to this clone: The read ends 3 residues early relative to the CDR3; the germline J gene fills the gap. V usage is TRBV6-1 and J usage is TRBJ2-5; 11 nucleotides align to TRBD1. V lost 2 bases to trimming and J lost 5 bases; unmatched junction nucleotides: 7. There are 16 residues in the CDR3. CDR1 and CDR2 (germline): MNHNS, SASEGT. Partial CDR3 DNA: TGTGCCAGCAGTGAAATTGTAGGGACAGGGGGGGAGACC. It encodes CASSEIVGTGGET. The whole CDR3 protein is CASSEIVGTGGETQYF.

Concerning this clone itself: The CDR3 extends 3 residues past the end of the read, so its final part is completed from the germline J gene. The genes are TRBV2 and TRBJ2-7; either TRBD1 or TRBD2 may supply D (5 bases each). The CDR3 contains 14 residues. The germline gives CDR1 SNHLY, CDR2 FYNNEI. V was shortened by 0 bases and J by 6 bases, with 12 bases between the two germline ends. Partial CDR3 DNA: TGTGCCAGCAGTGAAGCGGGTCCAGGGAGCGAG. It codes for CASSEAGPGSE. The whole CDR3 sequence is CASSEAGPGSEQYF.

As regards this clone: The CDR3 is cut off 3 residues early in the read; its end comes from the germline J gene. J is TRBJ1-2 and V is TRBV20-1; 10 bases line up with TRBD1. V dropped 3 bases and J dropped 4; count of bases not matched to a gene: 8. Germline V gives CDR1 DFQATT, CDR2 SNEGSKA (reference sequence). The CDR3 is made up of 15 amino acids. CDR3 DNA (partial): TGCAGTGCTAGTCCTAGGGGACAGGGGAGCTATGGC. Translation gives CSASPRGQGSYG. The CDR3, in full, reads CSASPRGQGSYGYTF.

On this clone: The sequence runs out 3 residues before the end of the CDR3; the remainder is reconstructed from the germline J gene. The chain employs TRBV20-1 and TRBJ2-3; possible D gene TRBD2, 5 bases. Germline CDR1 and CDR2: DFQATT and SNEGSKA (reference sequence). The CDR3 spans 12 residues. The CDR3 DNA, read in part, is TGCAGTGCTAGACCGGGCGGGTCTCCG. Residues: CSARPGGSP. In full, the CDR3 is CSARPGGSPQYF.

To note about this clone: The read gets to within 3 residues of the CDR3 end, and the germline J gene fills in the rest. The gene calls are TRBV5-6 and TRBJ2-7; TRBD1 is a possible D gene (8 bases). Germline lookup yields CDR1 SGHDT and CDR2 YYEEEE. This CDR3 has 14 amino acids. With 0 bases removed from V and 6 bases from J, the gap between germline ends came to 13 bases. The CDR3 region is CASSLATGEGEQYF. CDR3 DNA (partial): TGTGCCAGCAGCTTGGCGACAGGGGAGGGCGAG.

Concerning this clone itself: Sequencing ends 3 residues short of the CDR3 end; the germline J gene provides the rest. V and J are TRBV7-2 and TRBJ2-5; D possibly corresponds to TRBD2 (5 bases). V lost 5 bases and J lost 5, with 18 bases in between. Per the germline V gene, CDR1 is SGHTA and CDR2 is FQGNSA. The CDR3 consists of 15 residues. The DNA read from the CDR3 is TGTGCCAGCAGCCCAAGACCGGGGTGGAGGGAGACC. It yields the protein CASSPRPGWRET. The full CDR3 sequence reads CASSPRPGWRETQYF.

On this clone itself: The sequence runs out 3 residues before the end of the CDR3; the remainder is reconstructed from the germline J gene. The chain employs TRBV28 and TRBJ1-2; possibly TRBD1 for D (6 bases). The CDR3 has 13 residues. Germline V lookup: CDR1 MDHEN, CDR2 SYDVKM. CDR3 DNA (partial): TGTGCCAGCAGTTCCCAACAGGGATACGGC. It encodes CASSSQQGYG. The complete CDR3 reads CASSSQQGYGYTF.

About this clone itself: The CDR3 extends 3 residues past the end of the read, so its final part is completed from the germline J gene. The chain recombines TRBV20-1 with TRBJ1-5, with a possible D match to TRBD1 (6 bases). This CDR3 has 14 amino acids. Trimming pared 0 bases from V and 6 bases from J, leaving 12 bases between. Germline V gives CDR1 DFQATT, CDR2 SNEGSKA (reference sequence). CDR3 bases read: TGCAGTGCTAGAGATCGAGCAGGGGTTCAGCCC. Translating it yields CSARDRAGVQP. The complete CDR3 reads CSARDRAGVQPQHF.

With respect to this clone: The read terminates 3 residues ahead of where the CDR3 ends, so the germline J gene completes it. V gene TRBV2 combines with J gene TRBJ2-5, with D tentatively TRBD1 (5 bases). The CDR3 is 14 amino acids. Germline values: CDR1 SNHLY, CDR2 FYNNEI. The germline V and J ends were trimmed by 8 bases and 2 bases, with 15 bases remaining between them. CDR3 loop: CASERGWTQETQYF. The covered CDR3 bases are TGTGCCAGCGAGAGAGGCTGGACACAAGAGACC.